This TCR beta chain was documented in a study of T cell repertoires in cytomegalovirus infection. To note about this clonotype: The antigen remains undetermined.

Via MiXCR, TCRdb re-called the reads, giving one row per CDR3 protein. The profile shows roughly 500,000 distinct CDR3 sequences, roughly 46% of them singletons. V shed 1 base and J shed 8 bases, with 12 bases lying between them. In germline, CDR1 is SGHVS, CDR2 FNYEAQ. This CDR3 has 14 residues. Source: cultured PBMCs, taken from culture after CMV antigen stimulation. The chain couples TRBV7-6 to TRBJ2-1; D is undetermined. The TCR comes from a human donor in good health (CMV status not recorded). Some clones in this sample may be carry-over from other donors' samples. CDR3 amino acids: CASSLVPSGHEQFF. Written as DNA, the CDR3 is TGTGCCAGCAGCTTAGTTCCCTCCGGTCATGAGCAGTTCTTC.